This TCR beta chain was captured in a study of cytomegalovirus exposure and HLA in healthy donors. Study observations and caveats: When the data were analyzed later, several of the most significant clusters appeared to be linked to common viral pathogens. On later analysis, the bulk of CMV-associated TCR beta chains appeared to be HLA-restricted.

With 60 Vbeta and 13 Jbeta primers, the PCR was carried out. Data came from immunoSEQ multiplex PCR; TCRdb stores just in-frame clones and leaves some out. The data show about 190,000 clones, almost 75% seen once. The CDR3 spans 16 residues. With 7 bases removed from V and 4 bases from J, the gap between germline ends came to 22 bases. Germline V gene sequence: CDR1 LNHDA, CDR2 SQIVND (reference sequence). A note on this clone: Its specificity is unknown.

Sequencing was carried out using PBMCs. This receptor was taken from a woman aged 25 to 45 in good health and CMV-seropositive. The chain links TRBV19 to TRBJ2-5, with D possibly TRBD2 on 6 matching bases. The CDR3 here is CASKRQGGNRGETQYF. CDR3 nucleotide sequence: TGTGCCAGTAAGCGTCAAGGCGGGAACCGGGGAGAGACCCAGTACTTC.